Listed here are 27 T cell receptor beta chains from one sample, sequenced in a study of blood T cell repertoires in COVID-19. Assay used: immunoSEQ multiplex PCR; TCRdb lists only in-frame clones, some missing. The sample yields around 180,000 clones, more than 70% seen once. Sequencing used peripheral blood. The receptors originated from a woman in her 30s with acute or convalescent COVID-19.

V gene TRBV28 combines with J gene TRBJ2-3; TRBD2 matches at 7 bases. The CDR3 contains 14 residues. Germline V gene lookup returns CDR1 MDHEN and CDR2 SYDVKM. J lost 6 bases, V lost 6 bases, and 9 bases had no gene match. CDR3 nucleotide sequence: TGTGCCAGCAGAAAGGCGGGAGCGAGGGATACGCAGTATTTT. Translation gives CASRKAGARDTQYF.

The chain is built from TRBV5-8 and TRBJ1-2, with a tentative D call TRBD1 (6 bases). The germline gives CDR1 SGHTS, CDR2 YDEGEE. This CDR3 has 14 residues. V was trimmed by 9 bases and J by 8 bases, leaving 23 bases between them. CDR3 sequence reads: CANRQEPLAGGYTF. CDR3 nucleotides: TGTGCCAACCGACAGGAACCCCTAGCGGGGGGCTACACCTTC.

The CDR3 spells CASSFGTSEYNEQFF. The CDR3 DNA is TGTGCCAGTAGTTTTGGGACTAGCGAGTACAATGAGCAGTTCTTC. This chain joins TRBV19 and TRBJ2-1; 10 bases fit TRBD2. CDR3 length: 15 residues. Trimming removed 5 bases from V and 4 bases from J; junction bases left unmatched: 5. Germline-derived CDR1 and CDR2 are LNHDA and SQIVND (reference sequence).

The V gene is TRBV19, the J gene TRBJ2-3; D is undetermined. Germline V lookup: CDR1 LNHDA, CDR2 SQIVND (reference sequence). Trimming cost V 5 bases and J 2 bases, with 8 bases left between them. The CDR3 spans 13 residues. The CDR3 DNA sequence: TGTGCCAGTAGTCGAGAGCACACAGATACGCAGTATTTT. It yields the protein CASSREHTDTQYF.

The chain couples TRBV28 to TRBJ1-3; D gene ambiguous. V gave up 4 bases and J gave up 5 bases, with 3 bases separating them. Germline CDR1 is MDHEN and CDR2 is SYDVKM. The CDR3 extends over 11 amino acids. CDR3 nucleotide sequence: TGTGCCAGCAGTTCTAGAAACACCATATATTTT. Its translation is CASSSRNTIYF.

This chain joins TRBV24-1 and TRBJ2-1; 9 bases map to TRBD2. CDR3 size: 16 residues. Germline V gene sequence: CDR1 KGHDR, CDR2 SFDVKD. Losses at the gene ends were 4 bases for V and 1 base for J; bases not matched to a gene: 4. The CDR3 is CATSDNSGSSYNEQFF. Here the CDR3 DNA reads TGTGCCACCAGTGACAATAGCGGGAGTTCCTACAATGAGCAGTTCTTC.

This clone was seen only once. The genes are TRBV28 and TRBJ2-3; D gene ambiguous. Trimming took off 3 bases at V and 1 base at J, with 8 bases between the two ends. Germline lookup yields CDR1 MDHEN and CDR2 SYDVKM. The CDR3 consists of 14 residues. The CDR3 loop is CASSFRQGTDTQYF. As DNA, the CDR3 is TGTGCCAGCAGTTTTCGGCAGGGCACAGATACGCAGTATTTT.

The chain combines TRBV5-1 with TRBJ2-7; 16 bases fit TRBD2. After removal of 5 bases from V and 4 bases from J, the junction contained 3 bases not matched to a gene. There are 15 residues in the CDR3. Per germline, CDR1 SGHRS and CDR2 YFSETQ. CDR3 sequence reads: CASRGLAGGPYEQYF. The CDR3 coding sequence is TGCGCCAGCAGGGGACTAGCGGGAGGGCCTTACGAGCAGTACTTC.

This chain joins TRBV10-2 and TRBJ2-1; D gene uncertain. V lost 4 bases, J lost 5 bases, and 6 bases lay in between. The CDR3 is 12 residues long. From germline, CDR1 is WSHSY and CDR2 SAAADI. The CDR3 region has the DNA TGCGCCAGCAGTGTTAGCCACAATGAGCAGTTCTTC. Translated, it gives CASSVSHNEQFF.

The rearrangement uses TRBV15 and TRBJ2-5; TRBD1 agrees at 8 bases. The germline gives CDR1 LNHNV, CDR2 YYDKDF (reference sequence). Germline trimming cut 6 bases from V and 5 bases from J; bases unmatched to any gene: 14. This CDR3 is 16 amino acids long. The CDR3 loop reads CATSHLFPGGAETQYF. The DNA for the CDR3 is TGTGCCACCAGTCATCTCTTCCCAGGGGGCGCGGAGACCCAGTACTTC.

This chain's CDR3 is CASRGLEQGQETQYF. The CDR3 DNA sequence: TGTGCCAGCAGGGGACTAGAGCAGGGGCAAGAGACCCAGTACTTC. The chain is built from TRBV6-5 and TRBJ2-5; 8 positions agree with TRBD2. CDR1 is MNHEY, CDR2 SVGAGI, per germline. The CDR3 runs to 15 residues. V dropped 6 bases and J dropped 2; count of bases not matched to a gene: 8.

CDR3 protein: CASSPRQGNYNEQFF. CDR3 nucleotide sequence: TGTGCCAGCAGCCCAAGACAGGGAAACTACAATGAGCAGTTCTTC. The rearrangement links TRBV11-3 to TRBJ2-1; TRBD1 matches 7 bases. The CDR3 runs to 15 residues. V was clipped by 5 bases and J by 3 bases; unmatched bases: 7. Germline lookup yields CDR1 SGHNT and CDR2 YENEEA.

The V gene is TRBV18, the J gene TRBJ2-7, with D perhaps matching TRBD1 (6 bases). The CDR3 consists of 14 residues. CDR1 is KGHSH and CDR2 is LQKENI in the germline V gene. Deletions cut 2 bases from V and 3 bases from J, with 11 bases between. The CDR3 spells CASSPGTNDYEQYF. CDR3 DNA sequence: TGTGCCAGCTCACCAGGGACAAACGACTACGAGCAGTACTTC. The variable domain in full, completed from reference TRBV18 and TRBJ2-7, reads NAGVMQNPRHLVRRRGQEARLRCSPMKGHSHVYWYRQLPEEGLKFMVYLQKENIIDESGMPKERFSAEFPKEGPSILRIQQVVRGDSAAYFCASSPGTNDYEQYFGPGTRLTVT.

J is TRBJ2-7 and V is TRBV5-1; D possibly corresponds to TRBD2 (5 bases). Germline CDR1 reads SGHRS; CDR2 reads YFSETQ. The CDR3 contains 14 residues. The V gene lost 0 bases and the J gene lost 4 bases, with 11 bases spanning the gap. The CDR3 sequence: CASSLEGWEYEQYF. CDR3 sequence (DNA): TGCGCCAGCAGCTTGGAAGGGTGGGAGTACGAGCAGTACTTC. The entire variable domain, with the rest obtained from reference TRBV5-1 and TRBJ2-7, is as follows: KAGVTQTPRYLIKTRGQQVTLSCSPISGHRSVSWYQQTPGQGLQFLFEYFSETQRNKGNFPGRFSGRQFSNSRSEMNVSTLELGDSALYLCASSLEGWEYEQYFGPGTRLTVT.

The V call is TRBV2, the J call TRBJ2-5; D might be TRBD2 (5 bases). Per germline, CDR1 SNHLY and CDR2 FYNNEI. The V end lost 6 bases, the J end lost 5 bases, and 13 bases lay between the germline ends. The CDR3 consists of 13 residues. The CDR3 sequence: CASRVRGKETQYF. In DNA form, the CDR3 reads TGTGCCAGCAGAGTCCGAGGGAAGGAGACCCAGTACTTC. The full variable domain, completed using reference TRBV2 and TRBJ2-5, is EPEVTQTPSHQVTQMGQEVILRCVPISNHLYFYWYRQILGQKVEFLVSFYNNEISEKSEIFDDQFSVERPDGSNFTLKIRSTKLEDSAMYFCASRVRGKETQYFGPGTRLLVL.

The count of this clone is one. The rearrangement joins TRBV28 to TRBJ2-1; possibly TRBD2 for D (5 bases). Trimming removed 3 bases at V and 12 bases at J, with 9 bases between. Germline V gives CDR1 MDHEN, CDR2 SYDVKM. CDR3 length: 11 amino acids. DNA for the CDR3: TGTGCCAGCAGTTTCTCGGGGTGGCAGTTCTTC. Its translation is CASSFSGWQFF. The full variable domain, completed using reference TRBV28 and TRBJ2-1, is DVKVTQSSRYLVKRTGEKVFLECVQDMDHENMFWYRQDPGLGLRLIYFSYDVKMKEKGDIPEGYSVSREKKERFSLILESASTNQTSMYLCASSFSGWQFFGPGTRLTVL.

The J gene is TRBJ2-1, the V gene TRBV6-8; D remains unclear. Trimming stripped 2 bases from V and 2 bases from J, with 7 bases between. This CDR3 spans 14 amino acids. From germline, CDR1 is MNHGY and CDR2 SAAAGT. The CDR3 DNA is TGTGCCAGCAGTTACCGGTCCCCCTACAATGAGCAGTTCTTC. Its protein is CASSYRSPYNEQFF.

The CDR3 DNA follows: TGTGCCACCAATTCCCGACAGTATGAAAAACTGTTTTTT. As protein: CATNSRQYEKLFF. This chain links TRBV10-3 with TRBJ1-4; maybe TRBD1 (5 bases). The CDR3 totals 13 residues. CDR1 and CDR2 (germline): ENHRY, SYGVKD. V dropped 10 bases and J dropped 6 bases, with 15 bases sitting between them.

CDR3 DNA: TGTGCCAGCAGCACCTCAGGGGGCCAGGCACATCGCGGGCAGTACTTC. Its protein product is CASSTSGGQAHRGQYF. This chain links TRBV2 with TRBJ2-7; 8 positions match TRBD1. Trimming at V came to 6 bases and at J to 9 bases, leaving 19 bases not matched to a gene. CDR1 is SNHLY and CDR2 is FYNNEI in the germline V gene. The CDR3 is made up of 16 amino acids.

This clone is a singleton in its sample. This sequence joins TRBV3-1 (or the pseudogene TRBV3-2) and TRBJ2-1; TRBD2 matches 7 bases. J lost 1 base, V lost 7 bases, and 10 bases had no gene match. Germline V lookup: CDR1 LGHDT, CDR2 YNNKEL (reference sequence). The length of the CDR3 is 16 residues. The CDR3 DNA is TGTGCCAGCAATGGGGGTAGTAGCGGGTCCTACAATGAGCAGTTCTTC. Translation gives CASNGGSSGSYNEQFF.

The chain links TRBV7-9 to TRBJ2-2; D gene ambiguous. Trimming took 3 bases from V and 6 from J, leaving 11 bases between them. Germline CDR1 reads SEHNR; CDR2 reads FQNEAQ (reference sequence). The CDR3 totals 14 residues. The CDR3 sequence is CASSLGFLAGELFF. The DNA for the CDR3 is TGTGCCAGCAGCTTGGGCTTTTTAGCCGGGGAGCTGTTTTTT.

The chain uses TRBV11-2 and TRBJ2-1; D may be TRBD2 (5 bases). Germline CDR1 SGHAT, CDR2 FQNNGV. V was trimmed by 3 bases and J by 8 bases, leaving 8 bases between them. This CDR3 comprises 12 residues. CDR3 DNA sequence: TGTGCCAGCAGCTTTCGGCGGGATGAGCAGTTCTTC. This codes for CASSFRRDEQFF.

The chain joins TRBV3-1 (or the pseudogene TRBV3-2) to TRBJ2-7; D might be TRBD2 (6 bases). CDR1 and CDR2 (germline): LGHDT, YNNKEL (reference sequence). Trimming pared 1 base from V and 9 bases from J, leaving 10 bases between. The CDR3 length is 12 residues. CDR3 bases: TGTGCCAGCAGCCAAGCGAACGGGGGGCAGTACTTC. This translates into CASSQANGGQYF.

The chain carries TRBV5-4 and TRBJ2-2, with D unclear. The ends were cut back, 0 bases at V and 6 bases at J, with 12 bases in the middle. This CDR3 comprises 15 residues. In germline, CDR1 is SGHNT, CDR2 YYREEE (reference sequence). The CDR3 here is CASSLDSLGPGELFF. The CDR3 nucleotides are TGTGCCAGCAGCTTGGATTCTCTAGGCCCCGGGGAGCTGTTTTTT.

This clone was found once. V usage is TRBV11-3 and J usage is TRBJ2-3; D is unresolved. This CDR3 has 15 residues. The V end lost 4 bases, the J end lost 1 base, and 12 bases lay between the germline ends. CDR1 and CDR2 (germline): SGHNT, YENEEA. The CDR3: CASSSYLAGTDTQYF. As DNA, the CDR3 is TGTGCCAGCAGCTCCTATTTAGCCGGCACAGATACGCAGTATTTT.

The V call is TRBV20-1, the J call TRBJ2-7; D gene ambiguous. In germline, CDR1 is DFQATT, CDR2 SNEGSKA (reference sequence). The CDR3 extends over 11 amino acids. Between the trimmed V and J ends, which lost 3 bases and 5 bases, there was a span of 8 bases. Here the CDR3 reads CSARIQDEQYF. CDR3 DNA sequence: TGCAGTGCTAGGATACAAGACGAGCAGTACTTC.

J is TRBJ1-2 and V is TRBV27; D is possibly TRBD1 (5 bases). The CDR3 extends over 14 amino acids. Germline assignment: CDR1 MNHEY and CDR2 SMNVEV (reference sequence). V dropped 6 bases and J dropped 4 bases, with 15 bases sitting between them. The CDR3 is CASRATGTLYGYTF. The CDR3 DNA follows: TGTGCCAGCAGGGCTACCGGGACTCTCTATGGCTACACCTTC.